There are a few counts of the clone carrying this T cell receptor beta chain. As yet, its antigen is unknown. TCRdb fed the reads into MiXCR, producing one record per CDR3 protein. The data contain approximately 500,000 distinct CDR3 sequences, 16% of them singletons. This sample was included in a study of T cell repertoires in cytomegalovirus infection. Study background: It was the public TCR beta signatures that indicated both CMV infection and matching HLA type.

Study results and caveats: There were HLA-C-restricted CMV-specific TCR beta clonotypes dominating the ex vivo response. Frequencies of public TCR beta families were cumulated, and this identified carriers of CMV plus the relevant HLA.

The receptor was isolated from a human donor in good health (CMV status not recorded). Some clones in this sample may be carry-over from other donors' samples. Input material: CD8+ T cells from PBMCs.

The CDR3 is CASSYSPSGTEAFF. The CDR3 nucleotides read TGTGCCAGCAGTTACTCTCCCTCGGGCACTGAAGCTTTCTTT. This chain uses TRBV6-5 with TRBJ1-1; D is uncertain. Deletions cut 0 bases from V and 4 bases from J, with 9 bases between. CDR3 size: 14 residues. The germline gives CDR1 MNHEY, CDR2 SVGAGI.